These 15 T cell receptor beta chains originate from one sample sequenced in a study of blood T cell repertoires in COVID-19. Here immunoSEQ multiplex PCR was the method, and the copy in TCRdb shows in-frame clones only, minus some. The repertoire has about 360,000 clones, about 83% of them found once; the top ten carry around 3%. Source material: peripheral blood. These receptors all come from a man aged 25-40 years with active or convalescent COVID-19.

This sequence joins TRBV6-5 and TRBJ1-6; no definite D call. There are 13 residues in the CDR3. Germline V gene lookup returns CDR1 MNHEY and CDR2 SVGAGI. V was clipped by 4 bases and J by 6 bases, with 7 bases between them. The CDR3 DNA sequence: TGTGCCAGCAGTTCCACAGTTAATTCACCCCTCCACTTT. Its protein product is CASSSTVNSPLHF.

The chain links TRBV28 to TRBJ1-5; D is perhaps TRBD1 (6 bases). The germline V gene encodes CDR1 MDHEN and CDR2 SYDVKM. The CDR3 runs to 15 residues. Trimming took 8 bases from V and 0 from J, leaving 14 bases between them. The CDR3 here is CASATGISSNQPQHF. Here the CDR3 DNA reads TGTGCCAGCGCCACAGGGATAAGTAGCAATCAGCCCCAGCATTTT.

The chain couples TRBV9 to TRBJ2-2; a weak D match, TRBD1 (6 bases). Trimming shortened V by 4 bases and J by 3 bases, and 16 bases separated the two germline ends. The V gene's germline CDR1 is SGDLS and CDR2 YYNGEE. CDR3 length: 16 residues. The CDR3 DNA is TGTGCCAGCAGCTCTACAGGGAATTCAGACACCGGGGAGCTGTTTTTT. This sequence encodes CASSSTGNSDTGELFF.

This chain joins TRBV5-5 and TRBJ1-3, with D possibly being TRBD1 (5 bases). Germline CDR1 and CDR2: SGHKS and YYEKEE (reference sequence). V was trimmed by 4 bases and J by 2 bases, leaving 16 bases between them. CDR3 length: 16 amino acids. The CDR3 DNA reads as TGTGCCAGCAGCCTCTCCCCGGACACCACTGGAAACACCATATATTTT. Translated, it gives CASSLSPDTTGNTIYF.

CDR3 in DNA: TGTGCCAGCAGCCTTACCGGGACAGGGGGGTACGAGCAGTACTTC. This gives the protein CASSLTGTGGYEQYF. This chain connects TRBV7-2 to TRBJ2-7; 11 bases line up with TRBD1. The V and J ends lost 5 bases and 4 bases, in that order; junction bases with no gene match: 7. The CDR3 has 15 amino acids. Germline CDR1 and CDR2: SGHTA and FQGNSA.

The genes are TRBV11-2 and TRBJ2-1, with TRBD1 as a possible D gene (5 bases). This CDR3 has 15 residues. CDR1 SGHAT and CDR2 FQNNGV come from the germline V gene. V gave up 5 bases and J gave up 0 bases, with 11 bases separating them. The CDR3 region has the DNA TGTGCCAGCAGCCTACAGGTTAGCTCCTACAATGAGCAGTTCTTC. This translates into CASSLQVSSYNEQFF.

This chain connects TRBV5-4 to TRBJ1-1; 9 bases align to TRBD1. J lost 10 bases, V lost 2 bases, and 15 bases had no gene match. This CDR3 has 16 amino acids. CDR1 and CDR2 from the germline V gene are SGHNT and YYREEE (reference sequence). The CDR3 spells CASSFFGTGPPEGAFF. Here the CDR3 DNA reads TGTGCCAGCAGCTTCTTCGGGACAGGGCCCCCGGAAGGAGCTTTCTTT.

This clone was seen a few times. The V gene is TRBV11-3, the J gene TRBJ1-3, with TRBD1 identical over 9 bases. Trimming removed 8 bases from V and 4 bases from J; junction bases left unmatched: 3. CDR1 SGHNT and CDR2 YENEEA come from the germline V gene. CDR3 length: 13 residues. CDR3 loop: CASGQGRGNTIYF. The CDR3 nucleotides are TGTGCCAGCGGACAGGGGAGAGGAAACACCATATATTTT.

The V and J genes are TRBV19 and TRBJ2-1, with 8 bases fitting TRBD2. The germline V gene encodes CDR1 LNHDA and CDR2 SQIVND (reference sequence). CDR3 length equals 14 residues. V trimming: 5 bases; J trimming: 5 bases; junction bases outside the gene matches: 5. The CDR3 nucleotides read TGTGCCAGTAGTCGAACTAGCGGCAACAATGAGCAGTTCTTC. Translation: CASSRTSGNNEQFF.

The rearrangement joins TRBV18 to TRBJ1-1; TRBD1 agrees at 7 bases. V dropped 6 bases and J dropped 0; count of bases not matched to a gene: 10. The CDR3 runs 16 residues. Germline CDR1 is KGHSH and CDR2 is LQKENI. The CDR3 DNA is TGTGCCAGCTCCCCGGGACAGATTTTTATGAACACTGAAGCTTTCTTT. This gives the protein CASSPGQIFMNTEAFF.

The chain carries TRBV19 and TRBJ1-2; no clear D gene. This CDR3 comprises 12 residues. V lost 6 bases and J lost 7, with 12 bases in between. Germline V gene lookup returns CDR1 LNHDA and CDR2 SQIVND (reference sequence). The DNA of the CDR3 is TGTGCCAGTAGCCGAGCCCCTGGTGGCTACACCTTC. Translating gives CASSRAPGGYTF.

This chain connects TRBV27 to TRBJ1-1, with 10 bases aligning to TRBD1. With V trimmed by 4 bases and J by 5 bases, 4 bases remained unmatched. CDR1 and CDR2 (germline): MNHEY, SMNVEV (reference sequence). The CDR3 runs to 14 residues. The CDR3 DNA is TGTGCCAGCAGTTGGACAGGGGGGGAAACTGAAGCTTTCTTT. This codes for CASSWTGGETEAFF.

The rearrangement uses TRBV5-1 and TRBJ2-1; TRBD1 aligns across 9 bases. Germline loops: CDR1 SGHRS, CDR2 YFSETQ. Trimming took 4 bases from V and 2 from J; bases not matched to a gene: 4. This CDR3 contains 15 residues. Here the CDR3 reads CASSRDRVPYNEQFF. CDR3 nucleotides: TGCGCCAGCAGCCGGGACAGGGTCCCCTACAATGAGCAGTTCTTC.

The chain recombines TRBV5-1 with TRBJ1-4, with TRBD1 identical over 8 bases. V gave up 4 bases and J gave up 8 bases; unmatched junction bases: 10. From germline, CDR1 is SGHRS and CDR2 YFSETQ. The CDR3 sequence is 15 residues long. CDR3 region: CASSQSPGQVEKLFF. As DNA, the CDR3 is TGCGCCAGCAGCCAAAGCCCGGGACAGGTCGAAAAACTGTTTTTT.

This clone was recorded only once. This chain joins TRBV12-3 or TRBV12-4 and TRBJ1-2; 7 bases agree with TRBD1. The CDR3 loop spans 13 amino acids. J gave up 1 base and V 6 bases, and 2 bases lay outside the gene matches. CDR3 in amino acids: CASSRDSNYGYTF. The DNA of the CDR3 is TGTGCCAGCAGCAGGGACAGTAACTATGGCTACACCTTC.